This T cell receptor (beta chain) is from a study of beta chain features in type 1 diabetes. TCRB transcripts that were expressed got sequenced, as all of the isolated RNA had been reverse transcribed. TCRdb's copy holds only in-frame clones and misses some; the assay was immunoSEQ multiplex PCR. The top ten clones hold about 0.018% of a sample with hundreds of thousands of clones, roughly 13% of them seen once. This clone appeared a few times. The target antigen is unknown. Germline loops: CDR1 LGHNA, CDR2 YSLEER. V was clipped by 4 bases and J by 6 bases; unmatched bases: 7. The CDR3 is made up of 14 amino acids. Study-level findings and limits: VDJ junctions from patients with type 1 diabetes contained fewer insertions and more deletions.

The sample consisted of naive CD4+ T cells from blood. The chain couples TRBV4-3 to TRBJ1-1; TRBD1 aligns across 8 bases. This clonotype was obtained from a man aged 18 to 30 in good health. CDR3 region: CASSRRAGGPEAFF. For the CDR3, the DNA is TGCGCCAGCAGCCGAAGGGCAGGGGGCCCTGAAGCTTTCTTT.